Listed below are T cell receptor beta chains from one sample, sequenced in a study of OX40 agonist ivuxolimab in advanced cancers. Data came from immunoSEQ multiplex PCR; TCRdb stores just in-frame clones and leaves some out. Here the sample spans over 50,000 clones, approximately 83% being singletons. This sample comprised CD4+ or CD8+ T cells sorted from blood, obtained in a trial of the OX40 agonist ivuxolimab. The receptors originated from an adult with an advanced solid tumor such as melanoma, head and neck, liver or kidney cancer. CDR3s include the opening cysteine and the closing phenylalanine or tryptophan. A D gene is named only where the DNA matches it firmly. Expanded clones are given a class, and other clones once, few, many or no size at all.

D: -; V: TRBV2; J: TRBJ2-3; size: -; DNA: TGTGCCAGCAACGGACTTGTCACAGATACGCAGTATTTT; CDR3: CASNGLVTDTQYF
D: -; V: TRBV6-5; J: TRBJ2-1; size: -; DNA: TGTGCCACCGGGGGGCCGGACTCCTACAATGAGCAGTTCTTC; CDR3: CATGGPDSYNEQFF
D: -; V: TRBV5-1; J: TRBJ2-3; size: -; DNA: TGCGCCAGCAGCTTGGGACTAGTGGGGGGGCCGGGCACAGATACGCAGTATTTT; CDR3: CASSLGLVGGPGTDTQYF
D: -; V: TRBV19; J: TRBJ2-1; size: -; DNA: TGTGCCAGTAGTATCGGAGGGGGGTATTACAATGAGCAGTTCTTC; CDR3: CASSIGGGYYNEQFF
D: -; V: TRBV18; J: TRBJ2-7; size: -; DNA: TGTGCCAGCTCACCAAGTTTAGGTGACTACGAGCAGTACTTC; CDR3: CASSPSLGDYEQYF
D: -; V: TRBV19; J: TRBJ2-1; size: -; DNA: TGTGCCAGTAGGACCCACGGGACTTCGCAGTTCTTC; CDR3: CASRTHGTSQFF
D: -; V: TRBV28; J: TRBJ1-2; size: -; DNA: TGTGCCAGCAGTTCAGCGGGCCGGGGTCCGGGCTATGGCTACACCTTC; CDR3: CASSSAGRGPGYGYTF
D: TRBD1; V: TRBV2; J: TRBJ1-1; size: -; DNA: TGTGCCAGTACTCCGGGACAGGGGAAGTTGAACACTGAAGCTTTCTTT; CDR3: CASTPGQGKLNTEAFF
D: -; V: TRBV9; J: TRBJ2-7; size: -; DNA: TGTGCCAGCAGCCCCGGGACTTCTCTCTCCTACGAGCAGTACTTC; CDR3: CASSPGTSLSYEQYF
D: TRBD2; V: TRBV7-9; J: TRBJ2-1; size: -; DNA: TGTGCCAGCAGCTTAGGGCCGGGACTAGCGATTAATGAGCAGTTCTTC; CDR3: CASSLGPGLAINEQFF
D: -; V: TRBV4-1; J: TRBJ1-5; size: -; DNA: TGCGCCAGCAGCCAAGCCGGGCGGTATCAGCCCCAGCATTTT; CDR3: CASSQAGRYQPQHF
D: -; V: TRBV11-3; J: TRBJ2-1; size: -; DNA: TGTGCCAGCAGCTTAGCAGGCCTGAATTACAATGAGCAGTTCTTC; CDR3: CASSLAGLNYNEQFF
D: TRBD1; V: TRBV13; J: TRBJ2-3; size: -; DNA: TGTGCCAGCAGTTTGGGACAGCTCACAGATACGCAGTATTTT; CDR3: CASSLGQLTDTQYF
D: -; V: TRBV4-1; J: TRBJ1-4; size: -; DNA: TGCGCCAGCAGCCAAGTTGGCCCCTTAGAGATGACTAATGAAAAACTGTTTTTT; CDR3: CASSQVGPLEMTNEKLFF
D: -; V: TRBV7-9; J: TRBJ2-1; size: once; DNA: TGTGCCAGCAGCCCGATCCTCGTGGGCAATGAGCAGTTCTTC; CDR3: CASSPILVGNEQFF
D: -; V: TRBV11-2; J: TRBJ1-1; size: many; DNA: TGTGCCAGCAGGTTAGGGACCCCTGAAGCTTTCTTT; CDR3: CASRLGTPEAFF
D: -; V: TRBV5-6; J: TRBJ2-1; size: -; DNA: TGTGCCAGCAGCTTGTGGGGGGGCCTGTTTAATGAGCAGTTCTTC; CDR3: CASSLWGGLFNEQFF
D: -; V: TRBV11-2; J: TRBJ2-2; size: -; DNA: TGTGCCAGCAGCTTAGGCAGCCTTTACACCGGGGAGCTGTTTTTT; CDR3: CASSLGSLYTGELFF
D: -; V: TRBV27; J: TRBJ2-7; size: -; DNA: TGTGCCAGCAGTTTATTCGAAAGCTCCTACGAGCAGTACTTC; CDR3: CASSLFESSYEQYF
D: -; V: TRBV19; J: TRBJ2-7; size: -; DNA: TGTGCCAGCCGGGTTGGTGGGGAGCAGTACTTC; CDR3: CASRVGGEQYF
D: -; V: TRBV7-6; J: TRBJ2-3; size: few; DNA: TGTGCCAGCAGCTTGGGAATTCGGGATACGCAGTATTTT; CDR3: CASSLGIRDTQYF
D: TRBD2; V: TRBV28; J: TRBJ2-2; size: -; DNA: TGTGCCAGCAGTTTAGCGGGGGGCACCGGGGAGCTGTTTTTT; CDR3: CASSLAGGTGELFF
D: -; V: TRBV5-1; J: TRBJ1-2; size: once; DNA: TGCGCCAGCAGCTTATACCGGACGGTTAACTATGGCTACACCTTC; CDR3: CASSLYRTVNYGYTF
D: -; V: TRBV6-5; J: TRBJ2-7; size: -; DNA: TGTGCCAGCAGTTACTTACGGTACTCCTACGAGCAGTACTTC; CDR3: CASSYLRYSYEQYF
D: TRBD2; V: TRBV19; J: TRBJ2-3; size: once; DNA: TGTGCCAGTAGCTACGGGACTAGTGCCAATACGCAGTATTTT; CDR3: CASSYGTSANTQYF
D: -; V: TRBV11-2; J: TRBJ1-4; size: -; DNA: TGTGCCAGCAGCTTATCGGGGTACGGAGAAAAACTGTTTTTT; CDR3: CASSLSGYGEKLFF
D: -; V: TRBV7-9; J: TRBJ1-2; size: -; DNA: TGTGCCAGCAGCTTTGGGTCGGTTTACTACACCTTC; CDR3: CASSFGSVYYTF
D: TRBD1; V: TRBV11-3; J: TRBJ2-2; size: -; DNA: TGTGCCAGCAGCTTCAGTTTCGGGGACAGGGAGGACACCGGGGAGCTGTTTTTT; CDR3: CASSFSFGDREDTGELFF
D: -; V: TRBV14; J: TRBJ2-3; size: -; DNA: TGTGCCAGCAGCCAGGGGAGAACAGATACGCAGTATTTT; CDR3: CASSQGRTDTQYF
D: -; V: TRBV4-2; J: TRBJ1-4; size: -; DNA: TGTGCCAGCAGCCAAGAAGGGGAAAAACTGTTTTTT; CDR3: CASSQEGEKLFF
D: -; V: TRBV5-8; J: TRBJ1-2; size: -; DNA: TGTGCCAGCAGCTTGGATGGCAGGACCAACTATGGCTACACCTTC; CDR3: CASSLDGRTNYGYTF
D: TRBD1; V: TRBV5-1; J: TRBJ2-7; size: -; DNA: TGCGCCAGCAGTCCCCCCGGGACAGTTACCAAGCAGTACTTC; CDR3: CASSPPGTVTKQYF
D: -; V: TRBV7-9; J: TRBJ1-4; size: -; DNA: TGTGCCAGCAGCCCCGAGGGGGAAAAACTGTTTTTT; CDR3: CASSPEGEKLFF
D: TRBD1; V: TRBV11-2; J: TRBJ2-3; size: -; DNA: TGTGCCAGCAGCTTGGGGGACAGGGGGGCAGATACGCAGTATTTT; CDR3: CASSLGDRGADTQYF
D: -; V: TRBV11-2; J: TRBJ1-2; size: -; DNA: TGTGCCAGCAGCTTAGATCTTGGGGGGCTTACCTATGGCTACACCTTC; CDR3: CASSLDLGGLTYGYTF
D: -; V: TRBV2; J: TRBJ2-2; size: -; DNA: TGTGCCAGCAGTTCAGGGGATTTTGCCGGGGAGCTGTTTTTT; CDR3: CASSSGDFAGELFF
D: -; V: TRBV4-1; J: TRBJ2-7; size: once; DNA: TGCGCCAGCAGCCAAGTAGACAGCAGCTACGAGCAGTACTTC; CDR3: CASSQVDSSYEQYF
D: -; V: TRBV25-1; J: TRBJ2-3; size: once; DNA: TGTGCCAGCAGTCTATCGCTCGAGGGGCGGGATACGCAGTATTTT; CDR3: CASSLSLEGRDTQYF
D: TRBD1; V: TRBV5-5; J: TRBJ1-1; size: -; DNA: TGTGCCAGCAGCAGAGACAGGGACACTGAAGCTTTCTTT; CDR3: CASSRDRDTEAFF
D: TRBD1; V: TRBV7-9; J: TRBJ1-2; size: -; DNA: TGTGCCAGCAGCCACAAGGACAGGGGGCCGCGGTATGGCTACACCTTC; CDR3: CASSHKDRGPRYGYTF
D: TRBD1; V: TRBV9; J: TRBJ1-2; size: -; DNA: TGTGCCAGCGCGAACCCAGGGGGCGCATTTGATGGCTACACCTTC; CDR3: CASANPGGAFDGYTF
D: TRBD2; V: TRBV4-3; J: TRBJ2-7; size: -; DNA: TGCGCCAGCAGCCAAGAGGTCGGGGGGAGTCCCTACGAGCAGTACTTC; CDR3: CASSQEVGGSPYEQYF
D: TRBD1; V: TRBV7-9; J: TRBJ1-1; size: -; DNA: TGTGCCAGTTACGGACAGGGACCGGTCAATGAAGCTTTCTTT; CDR3: CASYGQGPVNEAFF
D: -; V: TRBV7-9; J: TRBJ1-1; size: -; DNA: TGTGCCAGCAGCTTAGGACCTGGACTGAACACTGAAGCTTTCTTT; CDR3: CASSLGPGLNTEAFF
D: TRBD1; V: TRBV5-6; J: TRBJ1-6; size: -; DNA: TGTGCCAGCAGCTCGACAGGGGGAACGGGCTCCTATAATTCACCCCTCCACTTT; CDR3: CASSSTGGTGSYNSPLHF
D: TRBD1; V: TRBV7-3; J: TRBJ1-6; size: -; DNA: TGTGCCAGCAGCGACGCAGGGGGCTGGGGTTCACCCCTCCACTTT; CDR3: CASSDAGGWGSPLHF
D: TRBD1; V: TRBV7-9; J: TRBJ1-2; size: -; DNA: TGTGCTGGCGGACAGGGGAGTGCTGGCTACACCTTC; CDR3: CAGGQGSAGYTF
D: TRBD1; V: TRBV7-2; J: TRBJ1-5; size: -; DNA: TGTGCCAGCAGCGTTGCTTCAGGGGGGAGCAATCAGCCCCAGCATTTT; CDR3: CASSVASGGSNQPQHF
D: -; V: TRBV7-8; J: TRBJ1-1; size: -; DNA: TGTGCCAGCAGCCATAGTCCACGGGGTGCCGGAAGGGGGAGGATCACTGAAGCTTTCTTT; CDR3: CASSHSPRGAGRGRITEAFF
D: -; V: TRBV19; J: TRBJ2-7; size: -; DNA: TGTGCCAGTAGTCTAACCGCCAGGCTCCACGAGCAGTACTTC; CDR3: CASSLTARLHEQYF
D: -; V: TRBV27; J: TRBJ2-7; size: few; DNA: TGTGCCAGCAGTTTAGACGGGTACGAGCAGTACTTC; CDR3: CASSLDGYEQYF
D: TRBD2; V: TRBV7-6; J: TRBJ2-1; size: -; DNA: TGTGCCAGCAGCGAAGGCGGGGGAGCCAGCTCCGGGCGGTTCTTC; CDR3: CASSEGGGASSGRFF
D: -; V: TRBV6-5; J: TRBJ1-2; size: -; DNA: TGTGCCAGCACCCAACAGGGTTTTAACTATGGCTACACCTTC; CDR3: CASTQQGFNYGYTF
D: -; V: TRBV5-8; J: TRBJ1-2; size: -; DNA: TGTGCCAGCAGCAGCCTCTATGGCTACACCTTC; CDR3: CASSSLYGYTF
D: -; V: TRBV2; J: TRBJ2-7; size: -; DNA: TGTGCCACCGTAGTTGGGGGAGGACTCTACGAGCAGTACTTC; CDR3: CATVVGGGLYEQYF
D: TRBD1; V: TRBV9; J: TRBJ1-4; size: -; DNA: TGTGCCAGCAGCGTAGGCCATTACAGGGGAGTCAATGAAAAACTGTTTTTT; CDR3: CASSVGHYRGVNEKLFF
D: -; V: TRBV10-1; J: TRBJ1-1; size: few; DNA: TGCGCCAGCAGTGACGGTCCCACTGAAGCTTTCTTT; CDR3: CASSDGPTEAFF
D: -; V: TRBV9; J: TRBJ1-2; size: -; DNA: TGTGCCAGCAGCGTAGCGGACGGCCCCGGGTCGCGGCACTTC; CDR3: CASSVADGPGSRHF
D: TRBD1; V: TRBV7-6; J: TRBJ2-7; size: -; DNA: TGTGCCAGCAGCTTGGAGGTTGGGTCCTACCGGGACAGGGGACGATACGAGCAGTACTTC; CDR3: CASSLEVGSYRDRGRYEQYF
D: -; V: TRBV4-3; J: TRBJ2-7; size: -; DNA: TGCGCCAGCAGCCAAGATCGAGGGGGTTCGGGCTCCTACGAGCAGTACTTC; CDR3: CASSQDRGGSGSYEQYF